Below, 15 T cell receptor beta chains from the same sample are listed, as sequenced in a study of blood T cell repertoires in COVID-19. Clones were read by immunoSEQ multiplex PCR, and TCRdb kept only the in-frame ones, dropping some. The table lists 150,000 or so clones, 85% of them singletons, with about 3.5% in the top ten. The sequencing input was peripheral blood. The receptors were gathered from a human donor with acute or convalescent COVID-19. The donor label of this sample is uncertain.

The CDR3 region is CASSLDQGGYGYGYTF. The CDR3 coding sequence is TGTGCCAGCAGCTTAGATCAGGGAGGCTATGGCTATGGCTACACCTTC. The chain carries TRBV11-2 and TRBJ1-2; the D gene is possibly TRBD1 (5 bases). The CDR3 is 16 residues long. In germline, CDR1 is SGHAT, CDR2 FQNNGV. Trimming shortened V by 0 bases and J by 4 bases, and 15 bases separated the two germline ends.

This chain uses TRBV5-6 with TRBJ1-1; a possible D gene is TRBD1 (5 bases). Germline CDR1 reads SGHDT; CDR2 reads YYEEEE. There are 15 residues in the CDR3. V lost 1 base and J 4 bases, leaving 14 bases between the germline ends. CDR3 sequence: CASSLIGQGGTEAFF. CDR3 nucleotides: TGTGCCAGCAGCTTGATTGGCCAGGGTGGCACTGAAGCTTTCTTT.

The gene calls are TRBV18 and TRBJ2-1, with 13 nucleotides matching TRBD2. Germline V CDR1 and CDR2: KGHSH, LQKENI. The CDR3 is 15 residues long. Unmatched junction bases numbered 6, after V lost 2 bases and J lost 11 bases. CDR3: CASSPTSGGARQQFF. CDR3 coding DNA: TGTGCCAGCTCACCAACTAGCGGGGGGGCCCGGCAGCAGTTCTTC.

The rearrangement links TRBV7-3 to TRBJ2-5; TRBD1 agrees at 8 bases. V shed 1 base and J 5 bases; nucleotides not matched to a gene: 6. The CDR3 has 15 residues. The germline V gene encodes CDR1 SGHTA and CDR2 FQGTGA. CDR3 protein: CASSLRQGRMETQYF. The CDR3 nucleotides read TGTGCCAGCAGCTTAAGACAGGGGCGGATGGAGACCCAGTACTTC.

V and J are TRBV7-2 and TRBJ1-5, with a possible D match to TRBD1 (5 bases). This CDR3 contains 15 residues. The germline V gene encodes CDR1 SGHTA and CDR2 FQGNSA. Trimming pared 5 bases from V and 3 bases from J, leaving 14 bases between. The CDR3 sequence is CASSPTGVTNQPQHF. CDR3 nucleotides: TGTGCCAGCAGCCCCACGGGGGTTACCAATCAGCCCCAGCATTTT.

In DNA, the CDR3 is TGTGCCAGCAGCTTGGGGACTGAACCTGGAAACACCATATATTTT. Translation: CASSLGTEPGNTIYF. This chain connects TRBV5-4 to TRBJ1-3, with D unresolved. Germline CDR1 and CDR2: SGHNT and YYREEE (reference sequence). The CDR3 spans 15 residues. V gave up 0 bases and J gave up 2 bases, with 9 bases separating them.

This clone was seen a single time. The chain recombines TRBV28 with TRBJ1-2, with D perhaps matching TRBD1 (5 bases). This CDR3 comprises 17 residues. CDR1 is MDHEN and CDR2 is SYDVKM in the germline V gene. V lost 3 bases and J 5 bases, leaving 22 bases between the germline ends. CDR3 nucleotides: TGTGCCAGCAGTTTGGTTCAACTAGAGGGGCGGGGGTATGGCTACACCTTC. Translation: CASSLVQLEGRGYGYTF.

V and J are TRBV7-9 and TRBJ2-2, with 8 positions matching TRBD2. V shed 4 bases and J 5 bases; nucleotides not matched to a gene: 9. This CDR3 contains 16 residues. Per germline, CDR1 SEHNR and CDR2 FQNEAQ (reference sequence). CDR3: CASSYVPGLVTGELFF. The DNA for the CDR3 is TGTGCCAGCAGCTACGTCCCGGGACTAGTTACCGGGGAGCTGTTTTTT.

The chain combines TRBV7-8 with TRBJ2-5; 7 bases match TRBD1. CDR3 length equals 18 residues. V shed 3 bases, J shed 3 bases, and the junction held 16 bases outside the gene matches. Germline CDR1 is SGHVS and CDR2 is FQNEAQ. The CDR3 sequence: CASSLFPATGSGKETQYF. DNA for the CDR3: TGTGCCAGCAGCTTGTTCCCCGCGACAGGGAGTGGGAAAGAGACCCAGTACTTC.

The chain carries TRBV11-2 and TRBJ2-1; 9 bases are shared with TRBD1. The CDR3 consists of 15 residues. V lost 5 bases, J lost 1 base, and 3 bases stayed unmatched. The germline CDR1 and CDR2 sequences are SGHAT and FQNNGV. The DNA for the CDR3 is TGTGCCAGCAGCAGCGGGACAGGGTCCTACAATGAGCAGTTCTTC. Translating it yields CASSSGTGSYNEQFF. Full variable domain (outside the CDR3, taken from reference TRBV11-2 and TRBJ2-1): EAGVAQSPRYKIIEKRQSVAFWCNPISGHATLYWYQQILGQGPKLLIQFQNNGVVDDSQLPKDRFSAERLKGVDSTLKIQPAKLEDSAVYLCASSSGTGSYNEQFFGPGTRLTVL.

This rearrangement joins TRBV6-6 to TRBJ1-5; no reliable D call. This CDR3 region has 14 residues. Germline-derived CDR1 and CDR2 are MNHNY and SVGAGI (reference sequence). Trimming took 4 bases from V and 5 from J, leaving 12 bases between them. Here the CDR3 reads CASSLWSADQPQHF. The CDR3 DNA is TGTGCCAGCAGTTTATGGTCGGCGGATCAGCCCCAGCATTTT.

This clone was counted once. This chain connects TRBV3-1 (or the pseudogene TRBV3-2) to TRBJ2-7; TRBD2 aligns across 12 bases. From germline, CDR1 is LGHDT and CDR2 YNNKEL (reference sequence). The CDR3 is 15 amino acids. The ends lost 4 bases at V and 2 bases at J; junction bases unmatched: 3. CDR3 DNA sequence: TGTGCCAGCAGCCCTTGGACTAGCGGGGCCTACGAGCAGTACTTC. Its translation is CASSPWTSGAYEQYF.

V gene TRBV7-6 combines with J gene TRBJ2-7, with D possibly being TRBD2 (5 bases). The CDR3 totals 15 residues. In germline, CDR1 is SGHVS, CDR2 FNYEAQ. Trimming pared 5 bases from V and 2 bases from J, leaving 16 bases between. DNA of the CDR3: TGTGCCAGCAGCCTACATGAAGGACTTACCTACGAGCAGTACTTC. This sequence encodes CASSLHEGLTYEQYF.

The rearrangement uses TRBV9 and TRBJ1-1, with 9 positions matching TRBD1. The CDR3 is 17 amino acids. The junction had 10 bases not matched to a gene; V was cut back by 4 bases and J by 0 bases. The germline V gene has CDR1 SGDLS and CDR2 YYNGEE. CDR3 nucleotide sequence: TGTGCCAGCAGCTCGGACAGGGGAAATTGGATGAACACTGAAGCTTTCTTT. Its translation is CASSSDRGNWMNTEAFF.

The V and J genes are TRBV5-5 and TRBJ2-2; 8 bases agree with TRBD2. The V gene end was trimmed by 3 bases and the J gene end by 4 bases; junction bases not matched to a gene: 2. The V gene's germline CDR1 is SGHKS and CDR2 YYEKEE (reference sequence). This CDR3 contains 14 residues. The CDR3 sequence: CASSSRGGTGELFF. The CDR3, as DNA: TGTGCCAGCAGCTCCCGGGGGGGCACCGGGGAGCTGTTTTTT.